This record concerns one T cell receptor (beta chain) sequence. This specimen belongs to a study of blood T cell repertoires in COVID-19. Study summary: Acute-phase and convalescent COVID-19 samples originated in the United States, Italy and Spain. Sources were T cells, B-cell-depleted T cells, or PBMCs; the material itself was cDNA or gDNA.

CDR3 length equals 13 residues. The V gene lost 5 bases and the J gene lost 5 bases, with 11 bases spanning the gap. Germline loops: CDR1 SGHVS, CDR2 FNYEAQ. In the study's own analysis: Cell counts per sample came from amplifying reference gene primers. Sequenced by immunoSEQ multiplex PCR; TCRdb stores in-frame clones only, minus some. V and J calls and clone size come straight from that table; D and trimming were deduced from the DNA. This sample has about 70,000 clones, with around three quarters found just once. The specimen was peripheral blood. This clonotype originated in a woman older than 75 with active or convalescent COVID-19. This chain joins TRBV7-6 and TRBJ2-3, with a possible D match to TRBD1 (6 bases). The CDR3 DNA reads TGTGCCAGCAGCCCCCCCAGGGGAGATACGCAGTATTTT. It codes for CASSPPRGDTQYF.